This T cell receptor (beta chain) was observed in a study of T cell changes during pregnancy in multiple sclerosis. The CDR3 loop spans 13 amino acids. The V end lost 9 bases, the J end lost 3 bases, and 15 bases lay between the germline ends. CDR1 and CDR2 (germline): LNHDA, SQIVND (reference sequence). Sequencing was performed with immunoSEQ multiplex PCR; in TCRdb, only in-frame clones are kept and a portion is missing. The sample records nearly 60,000 clones, around 90% being singletons. Specimen: CD4+ T cells from peripheral blood mononuclear cells, collected after pregnancy. This chain uses TRBV19 with TRBJ2-7; a weak D match, TRBD1 (6 bases). This receptor was identified in a female donor in good health, enrolled as a control in a pregnancy study. The CDR3 here is CASHDRNLYEQYF. The CDR3 DNA sequence: TGTGCCAGCCACGACAGGAACCTCTACGAGCAGTACTTC.